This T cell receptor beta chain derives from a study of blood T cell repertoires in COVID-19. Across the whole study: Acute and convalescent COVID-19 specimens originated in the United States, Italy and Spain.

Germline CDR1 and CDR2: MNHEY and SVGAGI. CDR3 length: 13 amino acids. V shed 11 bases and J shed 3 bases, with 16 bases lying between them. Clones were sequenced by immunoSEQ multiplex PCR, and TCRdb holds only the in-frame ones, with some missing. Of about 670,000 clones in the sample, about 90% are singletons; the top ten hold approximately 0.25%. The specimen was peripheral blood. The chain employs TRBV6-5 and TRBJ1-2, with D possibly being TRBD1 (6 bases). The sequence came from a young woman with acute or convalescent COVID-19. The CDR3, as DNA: TGTGCCGCCAACAGGGTCAACTACTATGGCTACACCTTC. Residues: CAANRVNYYGYTF.